Presented here are 25 T cell receptor beta chains from one specimen sequenced in a study of blood T cell repertoires in COVID-19 (TCRdb year 2020). Library creation used the immunoSEQ multiplex PCR assay. TCRdb carries this immuneACCESS record with in-frame sequences only. Its versions omit some clonotypes, under half of them owing to an unresolved V gene in the studies checked, with the rest unexplained. This sample comprises 80,000 to 130,000 clones, 70% to 90% of them detected only once. The top ten clonotypes cover less than 3% of the sample. The specimen was PBMCs or T cells enriched from blood (not recorded which). The receptors were gathered from a woman aged 50 to 65 who had recovered from COVID-19.

The table lists this clone with a count of one. The chain employs TRBV29-1 and TRBJ2-3, with 8 bases lining up with TRBD2. The germline gives CDR1 SQVTM, CDR2 ANQGSEA. J lost 0 bases, V lost 7 bases, and 9 bases had no gene match. There are 15 residues in the CDR3. The CDR3 DNA follows: TGCAGCGCCCACGGGGGGGAGGGGAGCACAGATACGCAGTATTTT. Its protein is CSAHGGEGSTDTQYF.

V is TRBV19 and J is TRBJ2-7; TRBD1 matches at 8 bases. Looked up from germline, CDR1 is LNHDA and CDR2 is SQIVND (reference sequence). The CDR3 is 14 residues long. V trimming: 6 bases; J trimming: 3 bases; junction bases outside the gene matches: 7. The CDR3 nucleotides are TGTGCCAGTAGGTACGGGACAGGATTCTACGAGCAGTACTTC. Translated, it gives CASRYGTGFYEQYF.

The V call is TRBV5-1, the J call TRBJ2-5; 11 bases fit TRBD1. The CDR3 totals 13 residues. CDR1 is SGHRS, CDR2 YFSETQ, per germline. With V trimmed by 2 bases and J by 9 bases, 3 bases remained unmatched. The CDR3: CASSFPGQGAQYF. The CDR3 DNA is TGCGCCAGCAGCTTTCCGGGACAGGGGGCCCAGTACTTC. The whole variable domain, filled in from reference TRBV5-1 and TRBJ2-5, reads KAGVTQTPRYLIKTRGQQVTLSCSPISGHRSVSWYQQTPGQGLQFLFEYFSETQRNKGNFPGRFSGRQFSNSRSEMNVSTLELGDSALYLCASSFPGQGAQYFGPGTRLLVL.

V is TRBV7-3 and J is TRBJ1-1; D might be TRBD1 (5 bases). Germline CDR1 and CDR2: SGHTA and FQGTGA. With 5 bases removed from V and 7 bases from J, the gap between germline ends came to 14 bases. This CDR3 region has 13 residues. CDR3 in DNA: TGTGCCAGCAGCCCAGGGCCCAGGCTTGAAGCTTTCTTT. It encodes CASSPGPRLEAFF.

The table lists this clone with a few counts. The V gene is TRBV4-1, the J gene TRBJ1-1; TRBD1 matches 7 bases. CDR1 and CDR2 from the germline V gene are MGHRA and YSYEKL. The CDR3 runs to 14 residues. After removal of 6 bases from V and 0 bases from J, the junction contained 4 bases not matched to a gene. The CDR3 here is CASSRTGLNTEAFF. In nucleotides, the CDR3 is TGCGCCAGCAGTCGGACAGGCCTGAACACTGAAGCTTTCTTT.

The gene calls are TRBV9 and TRBJ1-1; possible D gene TRBD1, 5 bases. Germline CDR1 and CDR2: SGDLS and YYNGEE. The CDR3 runs 15 residues. Trimming left V 0 bases short and J 4 bases short, with 13 bases between. CDR3 sequence: CASSVGGGGSTEAFF. The CDR3 DNA reads TGTGCCAGCAGCGTAGGTGGGGGGGGGAGCACTGAAGCTTTCTTT.

V is TRBV19 and J is TRBJ2-5, with a possible D match to TRBD1 (5 bases). Germline CDR1 and CDR2: LNHDA and SQIVND (reference sequence). Trimming left V 5 bases short and J 5 bases short, with 15 bases between. CDR3 size: 14 residues. DNA for the CDR3: TGTGCCAGTAGTCCGACGGACACGTGGGAGACCCAGTACTTC. Protein sequence: CASSPTDTWETQYF.

V is TRBV11-2 and J is TRBJ1-4; 7 bases fit TRBD1. The CDR3 runs to 17 residues. Germline loops: CDR1 SGHAT, CDR2 FQNNGV. The trim removed 4 bases at V and 1 base at J, leaving 9 bases unmatched. The DNA of the CDR3 is TGTGCCAGCAGCTCAGAACTTAACAGGGGAACTAATGAAAAACTGTTTTTT. It encodes CASSSELNRGTNEKLFF.

The rearrangement uses TRBV6-5 and TRBJ2-7, with D possibly being TRBD1 (6 bases). Germline values: CDR1 MNHEY, CDR2 SVGAGI. The CDR3 runs 12 residues. With 7 bases removed from V and 3 bases from J, the gap between germline ends came to 10 bases. CDR3 protein: CASKGTLYEQYF. The CDR3 DNA reads TGTGCCAGCAAGGGGACACTCTACGAGCAGTACTTC.

This clone was seen a handful of times. V usage is TRBV20-1 and J usage is TRBJ1-5; D remains unclear. The ends were cut back, 3 bases at V and 4 bases at J, with 13 bases in the middle. The CDR3 length is 14 residues. From germline, CDR1 is DFQATT and CDR2 SNEGSKA (reference sequence). The CDR3 nucleotides are TGCAGTGCTAGTGGGTCCGGGGTGAATCAGCCCCAGCATTTT. It codes for CSASGSGVNQPQHF.

The CDR3 DNA follows: TGTGCCAGCTGGTCGAGGGACAGGTGGAACACTGAAGCTTTCTTT. It translates to CASWSRDRWNTEAFF. V usage is TRBV28 and J usage is TRBJ1-1; TRBD1 agrees at 8 bases. The CDR3 extends over 15 amino acids. J gave up 1 base and V 8 bases, and 9 bases lay outside the gene matches. CDR1 is MDHEN and CDR2 is SYDVKM in the germline V gene.

CDR3 residues: CVSTGKGANVLTF. In DNA form, the CDR3 reads TGTGTCAGTACAGGGAAGGGGGCCAACGTCCTGACTTTC. The chain is built from TRBV3-1 (or the pseudogene TRBV3-2) and TRBJ2-6, with a possible D match to TRBD1 (6 bases). The CDR3 consists of 13 residues. Looked up from germline, CDR1 is LGHDT and CDR2 is YNNKEL (reference sequence).

CDR3 residues: CASSLAPDSLGETQYF. The CDR3 DNA follows: TGCGCCAGCAGCTTGGCCCCGGACAGCTTAGGAGAGACCCAGTACTTC. The V and J genes are TRBV5-1 and TRBJ2-5; perhaps TRBD1 as D (6 bases). V was shortened by 0 bases and J by 4 bases, with 16 bases between the two germline ends. This CDR3 has 16 residues. Germline CDR1 and CDR2: SGHRS and YFSETQ.

The V call is TRBV7-8, the J call TRBJ2-3, with D perhaps TRBD1 (6 bases). Trimming removed 10 bases at V and 2 bases at J, with 16 bases between. The CDR3 totals 14 residues. Germline V lookup: CDR1 SGHVS, CDR2 FQNEAQ. CDR3 loop: CATVDSLLTDTQYF. CDR3 in DNA: TGTGCCACAGTGGACAGTCTCCTCACAGATACGCAGTATTTT.

The chain carries TRBV25-1 and TRBJ2-7; the match to TRBD1 covers 11 bases. Germline lookup yields CDR1 MGHDK and CDR2 SYGVNS. V shed 4 bases and J 6 bases; nucleotides not matched to a gene: 5. This CDR3 contains 14 residues. The CDR3 loop reads CASSVGTGGLEQYF. The CDR3 DNA follows: TGTGCCAGCAGTGTCGGGACAGGGGGTCTCGAGCAGTACTTC.

This chain links TRBV19 with TRBJ2-1, with TRBD2 matching over 10 bases. V gave up 1 base and J gave up 2 bases; unmatched junction bases: 2. CDR3 length: 16 amino acids. Looked up from germline, CDR1 is LNHDA and CDR2 is SQIVND (reference sequence). CDR3 sequence reads: CASSIAGTSAYNEQFF. The CDR3 region has the DNA TGTGCCAGTAGTATAGCGGGGACTAGCGCCTACAATGAGCAGTTCTTC.

The rearrangement links TRBV5-1 to TRBJ1-3; D ambiguous. CDR1 is SGHRS, CDR2 YFSETQ, per germline. V shed 2 bases and J shed 2 bases, with 17 bases lying between them. The CDR3 covers 17 residues. In nucleotides, the CDR3 is TGCGCCAGCAGCTTTCTGGATGGGCAGAGGGCTGGAAACACCATATATTTT. It yields the protein CASSFLDGQRAGNTIYF.

The J gene is TRBJ1-2, the V gene TRBV7-3, with D hard to call. The CDR3 has 13 amino acids. Germline V CDR1 and CDR2: SGHTA, FQGTGA. Trimming removed 5 bases at V and 4 bases at J, with 11 bases between. The CDR3 DNA is TGTGCCAGCAGCCTCAGGAACGGCTATGGCTACACCTTC. Protein sequence: CASSLRNGYGYTF.

The chain has TRBV10-1 and TRBJ1-1; D may be TRBD1 (5 bases). This CDR3 comprises 14 residues. Germline V gene lookup returns CDR1 WNHNN and CDR2 SYGVQD (reference sequence). Trimming removed 5 bases from V and 1 base from J, with 11 bases in between. CDR3 region: CASSQGRANTEAFF. The CDR3 DNA reads as TGCGCCAGCAGTCAGGGTCGAGCGAACACTGAAGCTTTCTTT.

V and J are TRBV24-1 and TRBJ2-5; D ambiguous. The CDR3 runs to 14 residues. Germline V gives CDR1 KGHDR, CDR2 SFDVKD. The V and J ends lost 1 base and 2 bases respectively, with 7 bases between them. CDR3 bases: TGTGCCACCAGTGATTTCAGGCATCAAGAGACCCAGTACTTC. Amino acids: CATSDFRHQETQYF.

The chain employs TRBV5-1 and TRBJ2-6, with 7 nucleotides matching TRBD1. V shed 3 bases, J shed 2 bases, and the junction held 5 bases outside the gene matches. The CDR3 is made up of 16 amino acids. The germline V gene has CDR1 SGHRS and CDR2 YFSETQ. The CDR3 here is CASSSTGQAGANVLTF. The DNA of the CDR3 is TGCGCCAGCAGCTCCACAGGACAGGCTGGGGCCAACGTCCTGACTTTC.

The rearrangement joins TRBV4-1 to TRBJ1-2; D might be TRBD1 (6 bases). CDR1 is MGHRA, CDR2 YSYEKL, per germline. Trimming removed 4 bases from V and 0 bases from J, with 12 bases in between. CDR3 size: 15 residues. CDR3 in amino acids: CASSLGGTSNYGYTF. CDR3 DNA: TGCGCCAGCAGCCTAGGGGGAACATCTAACTATGGCTACACCTTC.

A single count supports this clone. This rearrangement joins TRBV19 to TRBJ2-3, with D hard to call. Trimming took off 7 bases at V and 2 bases at J, with 16 bases between the two ends. This CDR3 is 15 amino acids long. Germline V gene data show CDR1 as LNHDA and CDR2 as SQIVND (reference sequence). The CDR3 loop reads CASNSHLGYTDTQYF. The CDR3 nucleotides are TGTGCCAGTAACAGCCACTTAGGTTACACAGATACGCAGTATTTT.

The genes are TRBV19 and TRBJ2-7; D possibly corresponds to TRBD1 (5 bases). Trimming pared 5 bases from V and 0 bases from J, leaving 14 bases between. The CDR3 contains 15 residues. Germline V gene data show CDR1 as LNHDA and CDR2 as SQIVND (reference sequence). CDR3 DNA sequence: TGTGCCAGTAGTGTCCCCGGTGGGGCCTCCTACGAGCAGTACTTC. Its translation is CASSVPGGASYEQYF.

The CDR3 DNA follows: TGTGCCAGCAGCTCACGGACAGGGAAAAATTCACCCCTCCACTTT. It yields the protein CASSSRTGKNSPLHF. The chain links TRBV11-1 to TRBJ1-6, with TRBD1 matching over 8 bases. Germline assignment: CDR1 SGHAT and CDR2 FQDESV (reference sequence). J was trimmed by 7 bases and V by 4 bases; bases with no gene match: 6. The length of the CDR3 is 15 residues. Combining the CDR3 with reference TRBV11-1 and TRBJ1-6 gives the whole variable domain EAEVAQSPRYKITEKSQAVAFWCDPISGHATLYWYRQILGQGPELLVQFQDESVVDDSQLPKDRFSAERLKGVDSTLKIQPAELGDSAMYLCASSSRTGKNSPLHFGNGTRLTVT.